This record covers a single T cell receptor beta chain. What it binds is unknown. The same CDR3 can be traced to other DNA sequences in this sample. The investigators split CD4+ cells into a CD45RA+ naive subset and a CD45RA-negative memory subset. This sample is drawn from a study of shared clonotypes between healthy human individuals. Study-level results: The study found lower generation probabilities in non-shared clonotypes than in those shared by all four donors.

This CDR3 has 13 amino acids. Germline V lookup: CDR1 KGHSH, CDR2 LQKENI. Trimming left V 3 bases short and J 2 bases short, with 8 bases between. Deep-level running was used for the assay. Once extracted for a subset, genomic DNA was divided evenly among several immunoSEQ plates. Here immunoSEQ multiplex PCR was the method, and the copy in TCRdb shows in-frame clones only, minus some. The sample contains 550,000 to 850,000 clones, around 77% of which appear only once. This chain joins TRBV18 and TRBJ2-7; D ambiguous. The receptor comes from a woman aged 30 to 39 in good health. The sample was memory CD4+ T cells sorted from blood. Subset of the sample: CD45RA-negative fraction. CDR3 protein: CASSPGLAYEQYF. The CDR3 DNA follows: TGTGCCAGCTCACCGGGATTGGCCTACGAGCAGTACTTC.